Listed here are 9 T cell receptor beta chains from one sample, sequenced in a study of cytomegalovirus exposure and HLA in healthy donors. PCR primers comprised 60 Vbeta and 13 Jbeta primers. Data came from immunoSEQ multiplex PCR; TCRdb stores just in-frame clones and leaves some out. Of roughly 140,000 clones listed, 75% are singletons. Sequencing was performed on PBMCs. The receptor source for this set is a young man in good health and CMV-seronegative.

This clone appeared once. The chain combines TRBV7-2 with TRBJ2-5; 10 bases align to TRBD2. The assigned J gene may be wrong: the sequence end matches TRBJ2-7 better. The CDR3 contains 15 residues. The germline V gene encodes CDR1 SGHTA and CDR2 FQGNSA. CDR3 in DNA: TGTGCCAGCAGCTTAGAACTAGCGGGATTCTACGAGCAGTACTTC. Translating it yields CASSLELAGFYEQYF.

The V call is TRBV6-5, the J call TRBJ2-2, with TRBD1 matching over 10 bases. This CDR3 comprises 15 residues. The V gene end was trimmed by 2 bases and the J gene end by 3 bases; junction bases not matched to a gene: 0. Germline V CDR1 and CDR2: MNHEY, SVGAGI. The CDR3 DNA reads as TGTGCCAGCAGTTACGGGACAGGGGACACCGGGGAGCTGTTTTTT. Translated: CASSYGTGDTGELFF.

The rearrangement joins TRBV6-6 to TRBJ1-2; TRBD1 agrees at 7 bases. The V and J ends lost 4 bases and 2 bases, in that order; junction bases with no gene match: 7. The CDR3 is 15 residues long. Germline V gene lookup returns CDR1 MNHNY and CDR2 SVGAGI (reference sequence). CDR3 sequence: CASSSPDRSNYGYTF. The CDR3 DNA is TGTGCCAGCAGTTCGCCGGACAGGTCCAACTATGGCTACACCTTC.

The chain employs TRBV19 and TRBJ2-7, with 9 nucleotides matching TRBD2. From germline, CDR1 is LNHDA and CDR2 SQIVND (reference sequence). J lost 2 bases, V lost 4 bases, and 0 bases had no gene match. This CDR3 has 13 amino acids. The CDR3 region has the DNA TGTGCCAGTAGTACTAGCGGGGCCTACGAGCAGTACTTC. Its translation is CASSTSGAYEQYF.

This clone was found once. The rearrangement uses TRBV10-3 and TRBJ2-3; a weak D match, TRBD1 (5 bases). V was shortened by 1 base and J by 1 base, with 9 bases between the two germline ends. Germline assignment: CDR1 ENHRY and CDR2 SYGVKD. The length of the CDR3 is 15 residues. CDR3 sequence: CAISELGPGTDTQYF. CDR3 DNA: TGTGCCATCAGTGAGTTGGGGCCGGGCACAGATACGCAGTATTTT.

The J gene is TRBJ2-1, the V gene TRBV5-1; TRBD1 might be the D (5 bases). The CDR3 is made up of 19 amino acids. V was shortened by 5 bases and J by 2 bases, with 26 bases between the two germline ends. Germline CDR1 reads SGHRS; CDR2 reads YFSETQ. This chain's CDR3 is CASRAPGLDKGVAYNEQFF. The CDR3 DNA is TGCGCCAGCAGGGCTCCGGGCCTTGATAAAGGGGTCGCCTACAATGAGCAGTTCTTC.

This rearrangement joins TRBV7-6 to TRBJ1-2; 9 bases align to TRBD1. The CDR3 contains 16 residues. V dropped 5 bases and J dropped 5; count of bases not matched to a gene: 12. Per germline, CDR1 SGHVS and CDR2 FNYEAQ. In DNA, the CDR3 is TGTGCCAGCAGCCCGGGGGGGTACGGGACAGGGTATGGCTACACCTTC. It yields the protein CASSPGGYGTGYGYTF.

The V call is TRBV16, the J call TRBJ1-5, with 12 bases lining up with TRBD1. This CDR3 contains 13 residues. The germline CDR1 and CDR2 sequences are KGHSY and FQNENV. Trimming took 8 bases from V and 6 from J; bases not matched to a gene: 2. CDR3 protein: CASGDRGLQPQHF. CDR3 in DNA: TGTGCCAGCGGGGACAGGGGGCTTCAGCCCCAGCATTTT.

V and J are TRBV11-2 and TRBJ1-1; tentative D call: TRBD1 (6 bases). In germline, CDR1 is SGHAT, CDR2 FQNNGV. The CDR3 covers 14 residues. Trimming shortened V by 6 bases and J by 5 bases, and 16 bases separated the two germline ends. The CDR3 DNA reads as TGTGCCAGCAGACATACAGGGTCCGGGACTGAAGCTTTCTTT. Its translation is CASRHTGSGTEAFF.